Listed here is a single T cell receptor beta chain. Every donor was a healthy person donating bone marrow. This specimen belongs to a study of cytomegalovirus exposure and HLA in healthy donors. The V and J ends lost 6 bases and 6 bases respectively, with 14 bases between them. Germline V gives CDR1 LNHDA, CDR2 SQIVND (reference sequence). The CDR3 length is 13 residues. 13 Jbeta primers and 60 Vbeta primers were used for the PCR. Produced via immunoSEQ multiplex PCR; TCRdb's table is partial and in-frame only. The data contain roughly 200,000 clones, approximately 88% of them singletons. The chain employs TRBV19 and TRBJ1-2, with D maybe TRBD1 (5 bases). Sequencing was performed on PBMCs. The sequence was collected from a boy between 2 and 10 years old in good health and CMV-seronegative. This CDR3 reads CASRQGGGNGYTF. The CDR3 nucleotides are TGTGCCAGTAGGCAGGGTGGCGGAAATGGCTACACCTTC. The entire variable domain, with the rest obtained from reference TRBV19 and TRBJ1-2, is as follows: DGGITQSPKYLFRKEGQNVTLSCEQNLNHDAMYWYRQDPGQGLRLIYYSQIVNDFQKGDIAEGYSVSREKKESFPLTVTSAQKNPTAFYLCASRQGGGNGYTFGSGTRLTVV.